This TCR beta chain came from a study of early T cells in non-severe SARS-CoV-2 infection. Turning to the study itself: Alpha and beta chains were unpaired, from unsorted whole-blood bulk RNA.

Unique molecular identifiers were added to individual cDNA molecules. TCRdb processed the 5' RACE reads anew with MiXCR; each CDR3 protein has one entry. The profile covers some 71,000 distinct CDR3 sequences, with about 12% appearing a single time and approximately 6.4% taken by the ten largest. This clonotype came up many times. Germline CDR1 DFQATT, CDR2 SNEGSKA (reference sequence). V lost 0 bases to trimming and J lost 5 bases, with 13 bases between them. CDR3 size: 14 residues. The sample comprised whole blood. The chain uses TRBV20-1 and TRBJ2-5, with D perhaps TRBD2 (5 bases). This sequence originates from an adult who was a healthcare worker with PCR-confirmed SARS-CoV-2 infection or an uninfected control (not recorded which). The CDR3 nucleotides read TGCAGTGCTAGAGATCTCTCGGGATGGGAGACCCAGTACTTC. Its translation is CSARDLSGWETQYF.